This T cell receptor (beta chain) derives from a study of blood T cell repertoires in COVID-19. Study overall: Specimens from acute and convalescent COVID-19 originated in the United States, Italy and Spain.

Only in-frame clones appear in the TCRdb table, and some are missing; sequencing was by immunoSEQ multiplex PCR. The sample has fewer than 200,000 clones, approximately 80% seen once. Between the trimmed V and J ends, which lost 6 bases and 2 bases, there was a span of 20 bases. From germline, CDR1 is SGHRS and CDR2 YFSETQ. The CDR3 spans 16 residues. J is TRBJ1-2 and V is TRBV5-1, with no clear D. This receptor was identified in a woman older than 75 with active or convalescent COVID-19. The material sequenced was peripheral blood. The CDR3 DNA sequence: TGCGCCAGCACCCCCGGAGGAAGCACGGTGAACTATGGCTACACCTTC. Translation gives CASTPGGSTVNYGYTF.